The next 9 T cell receptor beta chains were all read from a single sample in a study of shared clonotypes between healthy human individuals. This table comes from immunoSEQ multiplex PCR, and its TCRdb copy is limited to in-frame clones, with some not included. Of over a million clones in the sample, around three quarters were seen once. The sample consisted of memory CD4+ T cells from PBMCs. Sample subset: CD45RA-negative fraction. Source of these receptors: a man in his late teens or twenties in good health. Some clones in this sample may be carry-over from other donors' samples.

This chain links TRBV4-3 with TRBJ2-4; 8 nucleotides align to TRBD1. Germline-derived CDR1 and CDR2 are LGHNA and YSLEER. J gave up 3 bases and V 1 base, and 2 bases lay outside the gene matches. This CDR3 comprises 15 residues. CDR3 sequence: CASSQAGGGKNIQYF. The CDR3 nucleotides read TGCGCCAGCAGCCAAGCAGGGGGCGGCAAAAACATTCAGTACTTC.

J is TRBJ2-6 and V is TRBV30; D may be TRBD2 (6 bases). Germline CDR1 is GTSNPN and CDR2 is SVGIG (reference sequence). Trimming took off 3 bases at V and 4 bases at J, with 13 bases between the two ends. This CDR3 is built from 15 residues. The CDR3 loop is CAWRRIAAGANVLTF. The CDR3 coding sequence is TGTGCCTGGAGGAGGATAGCGGCCGGGGCCAACGTCCTGACTTTC.

The V and J genes are TRBV11-2 and TRBJ2-7; D unresolved. The V gene's germline CDR1 is SGHAT and CDR2 FQNNGV. Trimming took off 3 bases at V and 0 bases at J, with 9 bases between the two ends. The CDR3 runs to 14 residues. The CDR3 DNA reads as TGTGCCAGCAGCTTTTTCTTAAGCTCCTACGAGCAGTACTTC. Encoded protein: CASSFFLSSYEQYF.

The genes are TRBV28 and TRBJ1-5; no reliable D call. This CDR3 has 15 residues. V was clipped by 5 bases and J by 1 base, with 12 bases between them. The germline gives CDR1 MDHEN, CDR2 SYDVKM. CDR3 DNA: TGTGCCAGCAGTACCGTGGCGGGAAGCAATCAGCCCCAGCATTTT. This codes for CASSTVAGSNQPQHF.

The rearrangement uses TRBV18 and TRBJ2-3; 8 nucleotides line up with TRBD2. CDR3 length: 16 residues. The germline V gene encodes CDR1 KGHSH and CDR2 LQKENI. The V and J ends lost 1 base and 2 bases, in that order; junction bases with no gene match: 5. DNA of the CDR3: TGTGCCAGCTCACCACAAACTAGCGGATTCACAGATACGCAGTATTTT. The encoded protein is CASSPQTSGFTDTQYF. The full variable domain, its missing parts supplied by reference TRBV18 and TRBJ2-3, is NAGVMQNPRHLVRRRGQEARLRCSPMKGHSHVYWYRQLPEEGLKFMVYLQKENIIDESGMPKERFSAEFPKEGPSILRIQQVVRGDSAAYFCASSPQTSGFTDTQYFGPGTRLTVL.

In this sample, this clone turned up once. V gene TRBV7-5 combines with J gene TRBJ2-7; the tabulated D call, TRBD2, remains unverified against the DNA. TRBV7-5 corresponds to a pseudogene. This CDR3 has 13 amino acids. The CDR3 coding sequence is TGTGCCAGCAGCCCTCGGGGTACCTACGAGCAGTACTTC. Protein product: CASSPRGTYEQYF.

On this clone itself: The sample carries other DNA sequences with the same CDR3. This sequence joins TRBV28 and TRBJ2-5; D is uncertain. The CDR3 extends over 11 amino acids. Trimming pared 5 bases from V and 3 bases from J, leaving 4 bases between. The germline gives CDR1 MDHEN, CDR2 SYDVKM. The CDR3 DNA follows: TGTGCCAGCAGTCCGGAAGAGACCCAGTACTTC. Protein: CASSPEETQYF. Using reference TRBV28 and TRBJ2-5 for the parts outside the CDR3, the full variable domain is DVKVTQSSRYLVKRTGEKVFLECVQDMDHENMFWYRQDPGLGLRLIYFSYDVKMKEKGDIPEGYSVSREKKERFSLILESASTNQTSMYLCASSPEETQYFGPGTRLLVL.

V usage is TRBV28 and J usage is TRBJ2-7; the D is unclear. Germline V gives CDR1 MDHEN, CDR2 SYDVKM. This CDR3 contains 13 residues. V was clipped by 8 bases and J by 3 bases, with 14 bases between them. The CDR3 sequence is CASWAAENYEQYF. The CDR3 nucleotides read TGTGCCAGCTGGGCGGCCGAAAACTACGAGCAGTACTTC. The complete variable domain, with remaining parts taken from reference TRBV28 and TRBJ2-7, reads DVKVTQSSRYLVKRTGEKVFLECVQDMDHENMFWYRQDPGLGLRLIYFSYDVKMKEKGDIPEGYSVSREKKERFSLILESASTNQTSMYLCASWAAENYEQYFGPGTRLTVT.

The chain has TRBV30 and TRBJ2-3; a possible D gene is TRBD2 (8 bases). The CDR3 is 16 amino acids. Trimming took off 2 bases at V and 3 bases at J, with 18 bases between the two ends. Germline CDR1 GTSNPN, CDR2 SVGIG (reference sequence). The CDR3 DNA is TGTGCCTGGAGTCGAGGGGGCGGGAGGACTACAGATACGCAGTATTTT. Protein product: CAWSRGGGRTTDTQYF. Drawing the rest from reference TRBV30 and TRBJ2-3, the complete variable domain is SQTIHQWPATLVQPVGSPLSLECTVEGTSNPNLYWYRQAAGRGLQLLFYSVGIGQISSEVPQNLSASRPQDRQFILSSKKLLLSDSGFYLCAWSRGGGRTTDTQYFGPGTRLTVL.